The 24 T cell receptor beta chains in this list originate from one sample, sequenced in a study of T cell repertoires in cytomegalovirus infection. What these receptors recognize is not known. A single record per CDR3 protein comes from TCRdb applying MiXCR to the reads. The table lists about 85,000 distinct CDR3 sequences, roughly half of them singletons. Sequencing used CD8+ T cells from cultured PBMCs, obtained from culture after CMV antigen stimulation. These receptors all come from a human donor in good health (CMV status not recorded). Some clones in this sample may be carry-over from other donors' samples.

This chain connects TRBV5-1 to TRBJ1-4; D unclear. CDR1 and CDR2 (germline): SGHRS, YFSETQ. Trimming stripped 2 bases from V and 5 bases from J, with 13 bases between. This CDR3 has 15 amino acids. In nucleotides, the CDR3 is TGCGCCAGCAGCTTACGTCTCTTAGGGAATGAAAAACTGTTTTTT. Its translation: CASSLRLLGNEKLFF.

The genes are TRBV12-3 or TRBV12-4 and TRBJ1-1; tentatively, D is TRBD1 (5 bases). Between the trimmed V and J ends, which lost 6 bases and 1 base, there was a span of 12 bases. This CDR3 has 14 residues. The CDR3 region has the DNA TGTGCCAGCAGGACATTTGACAGGAACACTGAAGCTTTCTTT. This codes for CASRTFDRNTEAFF.

The J gene is TRBJ2-1, the V gene TRBV6-6, with 7 bases matching TRBD1. With 4 bases clipped from V and 0 bases from J, the junction kept 6 bases outside the gene matches. This CDR3 region has 16 residues. Germline V lookup: CDR1 MNHNY, CDR2 SVGAGI (reference sequence). This chain's CDR3 is CASSSKTGNSYNEQFF. CDR3 nucleotides: TGTGCCAGCAGTTCTAAGACAGGGAACTCCTACAATGAGCAGTTCTTC.

The chain couples TRBV20-1 to TRBJ2-4, with D hard to call. V lost 2 bases to trimming and J lost 9 bases, with 5 bases between them. CDR3 length equals 10 residues. Germline CDR1 DFQATT, CDR2 SNEGSKA (reference sequence). The CDR3 protein is CSARKGIQYF. The CDR3 DNA reads as TGCAGTGCTAGAAAGGGCATTCAGTACTTC.

This clonotype was seen more than once but under ten times. The rearrangement links TRBV4-2 to TRBJ2-7; 15 nucleotides align to TRBD2. The CDR3 contains 19 residues. After removal of 2 bases from V and 0 bases from J, the junction contained 8 bases not matched to a gene. Germline loops: CDR1 LGHNA, CDR2 YNFKEQ. The CDR3: CASSQTFGTSGRSSYEQYF. Written as DNA, the CDR3 is TGTGCCAGCAGCCAAACCTTCGGGACTAGCGGGAGGTCCTCCTACGAGCAGTACTTC.

This chain connects TRBV7-2 to TRBJ2-5; the D gene could be TRBD1 or TRBD2 (5 bases each). CDR3 size: 15 residues. Trimming took 6 bases from V and 2 from J, leaving 16 bases between them. Germline V CDR1 and CDR2: SGHTA, FQGNSA. CDR3 residues: CASSLDRGRQETQYF. For the CDR3, the DNA is TGTGCCAGCAGTTTGGACCGGGGCCGTCAAGAGACCCAGTACTTC.

V and J are TRBV27 and TRBJ2-7; weak D call: TRBD1 (5 bases). The length of the CDR3 is 13 residues. Germline values: CDR1 MNHEY, CDR2 SMNVEV (reference sequence). Trimming removed 0 bases from V and 5 bases from J, with 8 bases in between. This CDR3 reads CASSLSGQDEQYF. CDR3 sequence (DNA): TGTGCCAGCAGTTTATCGGGGCAGGACGAGCAGTACTTC.

The rearrangement joins TRBV7-3 to TRBJ2-5; tentatively, D is TRBD2 (5 bases). CDR3 length: 14 amino acids. Germline lookup yields CDR1 SGHTA and CDR2 FQGTGA. Trimming took off 5 bases at V and 5 bases at J, with 15 bases between the two ends. This chain's CDR3 is CASSPEGLAETQYF. CDR3 nucleotide sequence: TGTGCCAGCAGCCCCGAGGGCTTGGCGGAGACCCAGTACTTC. Variable domain in full (rest from reference TRBV7-3 and TRBJ2-5): GAGVSQTPSNKVTEKGKYVELRCDPISGHTALYWYRQSLGQGPEFLIYFQGTGAADDSGLPNDRFFAVRPEGSVSTLKIQRTERGDSAVYLCASSPEGLAETQYFGPGTRLLVL.

This clonotype was recorded only once. The chain links TRBV6-1 to TRBJ2-3; weak D call: TRBD1 (6 bases). The CDR3 loop spans 17 amino acids. Germline CDR1 is MNHNS and CDR2 is SASEGT. The V and J ends lost 2 bases and 4 bases respectively, with 19 bases between them. The DNA for the CDR3 is TGTGCCAGCAGTGAACGCAAAGGGGACAACCGAGCAGATACGCAGTATTTT. Its translation: CASSERKGDNRADTQYF.

The V gene is TRBV7-2, the J gene TRBJ1-4, with D possibly TRBD1 on 6 matching bases. The germline V gene encodes CDR1 SGHTA and CDR2 FQGNSA. The CDR3 extends over 15 amino acids. Between the trimmed V and J ends, which lost 5 bases and 3 bases, there was a span of 13 bases. Written as DNA, the CDR3 is TGTGCCAGCAGCCTGTCAGGGGCCGCTAATGAAAAACTGTTTTTT. Encoded protein: CASSLSGAANEKLFF. The whole variable domain, filled in from reference TRBV7-2 and TRBJ1-4, reads GAGVSQSPSNKVTEKGKDVELRCDPISGHTALYWYRQSLGQGLEFLIYFQGNSAPDKSGLPSDRFSAERTGGSVSTLTIQRTQQEDSAVYLCASSLSGAANEKLFFGSGTQLSVL.

This clonotype was counted only a few times. The chain employs TRBV7-8 and TRBJ2-4, with TRBD1 matching 10 bases. Losses at the gene ends were 5 bases for V and 6 bases for J; bases not matched to a gene: 7. There are 15 residues in the CDR3. Per germline, CDR1 SGHVS and CDR2 FQNEAQ. The CDR3 sequence is CASSVGTGERNIQYF. The CDR3 region has the DNA TGTGCCAGCAGCGTCGGGACAGGGGAGAGAAACATTCAGTACTTC.

This chain connects TRBV12-3 or TRBV12-4 to TRBJ2-5; possibly TRBD2 for D (5 bases). This CDR3 comprises 14 residues. V lost 4 bases and J 6 bases, leaving 15 bases between the germline ends. The CDR3 bases are TGTGCCAGCAGTTGGTCCCTCGTCGGGAAGACCCAGTACTTC. It is translated as CASSWSLVGKTQYF.

This chain links TRBV5-1 with TRBJ2-3; D uncertain. Trimming cost V 0 bases and J 3 bases, with 5 bases left between them. This CDR3 spans 13 amino acids. Germline V gives CDR1 SGHRS, CDR2 YFSETQ. The CDR3, as DNA: TGCGCCAGCAGCTTGGAGGAAACAGATACGCAGTATTTT. Residues: CASSLEETDTQYF.

This clonotype was observed a handful of times. V is TRBV12-3 or TRBV12-4 and J is TRBJ2-3, with 8 bases matching TRBD2. CDR3 length equals 14 residues. J gave up 2 bases and V 3 bases, and 1 base lay outside the gene matches. The CDR3 DNA reads as TGTGCCAGCAGTTTCGGGGGGGTCACAGATACGCAGTATTTT. Protein product: CASSFGGVTDTQYF.

About this clonotype: Germline is not matched at one junction end, which may reflect a read error. The chain employs TRBV12-3 or TRBV12-4 and TRBJ2-7, with a possible D match to TRBD2 (5 bases). This CDR3 is 14 amino acids long. The CDR3 sequence is CASSLAGYYYEQYF. The CDR3 nucleotides are TGTGCCAGCAGTCTAGCCGGGTACTACTACGAGCAGTACTTC.

V gene TRBV6-6 combines with J gene TRBJ1-5; maybe TRBD1 (6 bases). Trimming took 6 bases from V and 7 from J, leaving 10 bases between them. The length of the CDR3 is 12 residues. Germline V CDR1 and CDR2: MNHNY, SVGAGI (reference sequence). The CDR3 DNA follows: TGTGCCAGCAGATCAGGGGTGCAGCCCCAGCATTTT. Residues: CASRSGVQPQHF.

The chain has TRBV2 and TRBJ1-5; D is perhaps TRBD1 (6 bases). Germline CDR1 SNHLY, CDR2 FYNNEI. Trimming removed 5 bases from V and 1 base from J, with 15 bases in between. The CDR3 is 16 amino acids. The CDR3 DNA reads as TGTGCCAGCAGTCAGGAGGGGGGAGGGAGCAATCAGCCCCAGCATTTT. It specifies CASSQEGGGSNQPQHF.

This clonotype was seen more than once but under ten times. V is TRBV11-2 and J is TRBJ2-5; 8 bases are shared with TRBD1. The V segment lost 5 bases and the J segment 5 bases; nucleotides outside the gene matches: 13. Germline V gene lookup returns CDR1 SGHAT and CDR2 FQNNGV. The CDR3 contains 16 residues. Here the CDR3 DNA reads TGTGCCAGCAGCCCGGGCTCTGACTACAGGGGGGAGACCCAGTACTTC. This translates into CASSPGSDYRGETQYF.

This clonotype was picked up a small number of times. This chain connects TRBV7-9 to TRBJ2-5; either TRBD1 or TRBD2 may supply D (6 bases each). CDR1 SEHNR and CDR2 FQNEAQ come from the germline V gene (reference sequence). The germline V and J ends were trimmed by 5 bases and 0 bases, with 13 bases remaining between them. This CDR3 is built from 15 residues. The CDR3 loop is CASSPRDKYQETQYF. CDR3 nucleotides: TGTGCCAGCAGCCCGCGGGACAAGTACCAAGAGACCCAGTACTTC.

CDR3 bases: TGTGCCAGCAGCCGCCCCAGGGTGGCCCCCGGGGAGCTGTTTTTT. Its protein is CASSRPRVAPGELFF. V usage is TRBV7-6 and J usage is TRBJ2-2; TRBD1 is a possible D gene (5 bases). The CDR3 length is 15 residues. The germline V and J ends were trimmed by 5 bases and 6 bases, with 16 bases remaining between them. Germline CDR1 SGHVS, CDR2 FNYEAQ.

This clonotype was found many times. The rearrangement links TRBV7-8 to TRBJ2-2; a possible D gene is TRBD2 (6 bases). The CDR3 covers 16 residues. Germline V gene lookup returns CDR1 SGHVS and CDR2 FQNEAQ. V gave up 10 bases and J gave up 4 bases, with 22 bases separating them. The CDR3 region has the DNA TGTGCCACCCGAGGGGTAGGAGGGAGCAGCACCGGGGAGCTGTTTTTT. Translation: CATRGVGGSSTGELFF.

The genes are TRBV6-5 and TRBJ2-6, with TRBD1 matching 10 bases. The CDR3 extends over 16 amino acids. The germline V gene has CDR1 MNHEY and CDR2 SVGAGI. The ends lost 6 bases at V and 4 bases at J; junction bases unmatched: 6. The CDR3 sequence is CASRRDRGVGANVLTF. CDR3 nucleotides: TGTGCCAGCAGGCGGGACAGGGGTGTGGGGGCCAACGTCCTGACTTTC.

This chain links TRBV12-3 or TRBV12-4 with TRBJ2-3; 9 bases agree with TRBD1. The length of the CDR3 is 14 residues. J gave up 5 bases and V 6 bases, and 6 bases lay outside the gene matches. The CDR3 DNA sequence: TGTGCCAGCAGCCAACGACAGGGGGGAGATACGCAGTATTTT. Translated: CASSQRQGGDTQYF.

The chain carries TRBV19 and TRBJ2-7; D is tentatively TRBD1 or TRBD2 (6 bases each). V shed 5 bases and J shed 1 base, with 15 bases lying between them. This CDR3 is 15 amino acids long. Looked up from germline, CDR1 is LNHDA and CDR2 is SQIVND (reference sequence). The CDR3 loop reads CASSGGLAHSYEQYF. In DNA form, the CDR3 reads TGTGCCAGTAGTGGGGGGCTAGCGCATTCCTACGAGCAGTACTTC.